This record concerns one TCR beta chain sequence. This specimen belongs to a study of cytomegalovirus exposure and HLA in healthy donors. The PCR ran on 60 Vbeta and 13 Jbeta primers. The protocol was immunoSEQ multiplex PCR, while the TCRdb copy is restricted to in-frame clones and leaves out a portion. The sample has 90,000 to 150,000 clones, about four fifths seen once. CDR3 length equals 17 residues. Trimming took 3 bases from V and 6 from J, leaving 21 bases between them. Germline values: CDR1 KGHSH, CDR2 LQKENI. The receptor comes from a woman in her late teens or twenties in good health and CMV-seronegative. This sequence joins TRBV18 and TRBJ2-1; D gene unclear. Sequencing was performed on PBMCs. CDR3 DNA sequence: TGTGCCAGCTCACCCCCTCCTCCGAGGCCGCCTCGCAATGAGCAGTTCTTC. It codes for CASSPPPPRPPRNEQFF.